Below, 29 T cell receptor beta chains from the same sample are listed, as sequenced in a study of T-cell reconstitution after alpha-beta-depleted transplantation in children. Preparation of the TCRbeta library was carried out with unique molecular identifiers. Using its own MiXCR run on the PCR reads, TCRdb lists one record per CDR3 protein. The sample records more than 450,000 distinct CDR3 sequences, 15% to 20% being singletons. Sequencing was performed on PBMCs from the stem cell graft donor, taken from the stem cell graft. The receptors derive from a human donor who donated a stem cell graft to a child with acute lymphoblastic leukemia.

This clonotype turned up a few times. CDR3 sequence reads: CSARQGFQPQHF. CDR3 coding DNA: TGCAGTGCTCGACAGGGGTTTCAGCCCCAGCATTTT. The chain has TRBV20-1 and TRBJ1-5; TRBD1 matches at 8 bases. Germline CDR1 and CDR2: DFQATT and SNEGSKA (reference sequence). J gave up 6 bases and V 5 bases, and 3 bases lay outside the gene matches. This CDR3 has 12 amino acids.

This clonotype came up a few times. J is TRBJ2-1 and V is TRBV5-1; 7 bases fit TRBD2. The CDR3 runs 15 residues. Germline loops: CDR1 SGHRS, CDR2 YFSETQ. J gave up 0 bases and V 2 bases, and 2 bases lay outside the gene matches. CDR3 DNA: TGCGCCAGCAGCTTCAGGGAGGGCTCCTACAATGAGCAGTTCTTC. This encodes CASSFREGSYNEQFF.

The chain recombines TRBV11-2 with TRBJ2-1, with a possible D match to TRBD2 (6 bases). This CDR3 has 17 residues. CDR1 and CDR2 from the germline V gene are SGHAT and FQNNGV. The V end lost 5 bases, the J end lost 5 bases, and 22 bases lay between the germline ends. CDR3 DNA: TGTGCCAGCAGCCCCGGGAGAGACTGGAGTCGGGACAATGAGCAGTTCTTC. Protein sequence: CASSPGRDWSRDNEQFF.

This clonotype was seen only a few times. The rearrangement joins TRBV11-2 to TRBJ2-1; D remains unclear. The CDR3 covers 15 residues. In germline, CDR1 is SGHAT, CDR2 FQNNGV. V dropped 4 bases and J dropped 0 bases, with 10 bases sitting between them. In nucleotides, the CDR3 is TGTGCCAGCAGCTCAGAAAGAAGCTCCTACAATGAGCAGTTCTTC. Its protein product is CASSSERSSYNEQFF.

This clonotype was seen more than once but under ten times. The CDR3 loop is CASSLEGGSTGELFF. The CDR3 coding sequence is TGCGCCAGCAGCTTGGAGGGCGGGAGCACCGGGGAGCTGTTTTTT. The chain has TRBV5-1 and TRBJ2-2; 7 bases align to TRBD2. This CDR3 has 15 amino acids. Germline V CDR1 and CDR2: SGHRS, YFSETQ. V lost 0 bases to trimming and J lost 4 bases; unmatched junction nucleotides: 3.

The genes are TRBV4-2 and TRBJ1-1; TRBD1 agrees at 7 bases. V lost 4 bases, J lost 4 bases, and 30 bases stayed unmatched. This CDR3 has 22 amino acids. From germline, CDR1 is LGHNA and CDR2 YNFKEQ. CDR3 sequence reads: CASSLSRGPIPTGSVGGTEAFF. The CDR3 DNA sequence: TGTGCCAGCAGCCTCTCCCGGGGGCCGATACCGACAGGGTCGGTGGGCGGCACTGAAGCTTTCTTT.

This clonotype was recorded a few times. The rearrangement joins TRBV4-1 to TRBJ2-3, with 7 nucleotides matching TRBD1. With V trimmed by 0 bases and J by 2 bases, 8 bases remained unmatched. This CDR3 region has 17 residues. Germline CDR1 is MGHRA and CDR2 is YSYEKL. The CDR3 is CASSQDISGQVTDTQYF. The CDR3 coding sequence is TGCGCCAGCAGCCAAGATATCAGTGGACAGGTCACAGATACGCAGTATTTT.

At least ten counts were recorded for this clonotype. The chain employs TRBV6-5 and TRBJ2-3; 9 bases agree with TRBD1. The V segment lost 4 bases and the J segment 5 bases; nucleotides outside the gene matches: 10. CDR1 and CDR2 (germline): MNHEY, SVGAGI. The CDR3 totals 16 residues. In nucleotides, the CDR3 is TGTGCCAGCAGTTCCTTACCCGGGACAGGGAGAGATACGCAGTATTTT. Translation: CASSSLPGTGRDTQYF.

This clonotype was detected ten times or more. The V gene is TRBV27, the J gene TRBJ2-1; TRBD2 matches at 15 bases. The CDR3 has 17 amino acids. V gave up 8 bases and J gave up 3 bases; unmatched junction bases: 8. CDR1 is MNHEY, CDR2 SMNVEV, per germline (reference sequence). The CDR3 spells CASLGLAGGRGYNEQFF. The CDR3 DNA reads TGTGCCAGCCTCGGACTAGCGGGAGGGAGGGGCTACAATGAGCAGTTCTTC.

The table lists this clonotype with many counts. The rearrangement links TRBV5-1 to TRBJ2-1; 11 bases map to TRBD2. The germline gives CDR1 SGHRS, CDR2 YFSETQ. This CDR3 region has 16 residues. J lost 4 bases, V lost 4 bases, and 7 bases had no gene match. CDR3 residues: CASSPTGTSGYNEQFF. In DNA, the CDR3 is TGCGCCAGCAGCCCGACCGGGACTAGCGGATACAATGAGCAGTTCTTC.

The chain carries TRBV10-3 and TRBJ2-7, with a possible D match to TRBD1 (6 bases). The CDR3 spans 13 residues. Trimming removed 4 bases at V and 3 bases at J, with 10 bases between. The germline V gene encodes CDR1 ENHRY and CDR2 SYGVKD. The CDR3 spells CAISGQDSYEQYF. The CDR3 nucleotides are TGTGCCATCAGTGGACAGGACAGCTACGAGCAGTACTTC.

This clonotype has more than one count but fewer than ten. The CDR3 sequence: CASSSLSVRETQYF. The CDR3 DNA is TGTGCCAGCAGCTCGCTCTCAGTAAGGGAGACCCAGTACTTC. The chain employs TRBV11-2 and TRBJ2-5; D is undetermined. The germline V and J ends were trimmed by 4 bases and 5 bases, with 14 bases remaining between them. The CDR3 consists of 14 residues. Germline CDR1 and CDR2: SGHAT and FQNNGV.

V is TRBV12-3 or TRBV12-4 and J is TRBJ2-5; 8 bases fit TRBD2. The CDR3 consists of 14 residues. V lost 7 bases, J lost 4 bases, and 8 bases stayed unmatched. The DNA of the CDR3 is TGTGCCAGCACCTCGGGACTAGTCCTAGAGACCCAGTACTTC. It encodes CASTSGLVLETQYF.

This chain uses TRBV10-1 with TRBJ1-5; the D gene is possibly TRBD1 (5 bases). Germline assignment: CDR1 WNHNN and CDR2 SYGVQD (reference sequence). Trimming cost V 0 bases and J 3 bases, with 12 bases left between them. This CDR3 is built from 16 residues. CDR3 sequence reads: CASSESTTALNQPQHF. CDR3 nucleotides: TGCGCCAGCAGTGAGTCGACGACAGCTCTCAATCAGCCCCAGCATTTT.

The rearrangement uses TRBV7-9 and TRBJ2-7; D unclear. The V and J ends lost 2 bases and 2 bases respectively, with 7 bases between them. CDR1 SEHNR and CDR2 FQNEAQ come from the germline V gene (reference sequence). The CDR3 contains 13 residues. The CDR3 sequence is CASSLFVTYEQYF. The CDR3 nucleotides are TGTGCCAGCAGCTTATTTGTAACCTACGAGCAGTACTTC.

In its sample, this clonotype was seen a few times. This chain links TRBV12-3 or TRBV12-4 with TRBJ1-5, with TRBD1 matching 7 bases. The V segment lost 3 bases and the J segment 7 bases; nucleotides outside the gene matches: 18. The CDR3 length is 18 residues. This CDR3 reads CASSLSLGGGAERQPQHF. The CDR3 nucleotides are TGTGCCAGCAGTTTGAGTTTAGGAGGGGGCGCTGAAAGACAGCCCCAGCATTTT.

Only a few counts were recorded for this clonotype. The V gene is TRBV5-1, the J gene TRBJ1-5, with a possible D match to TRBD1 (6 bases). CDR3 length: 14 amino acids. The V and J ends lost 0 bases and 5 bases respectively, with 9 bases between them. Per germline, CDR1 SGHRS and CDR2 YFSETQ. CDR3 DNA sequence: TGCGCCAGCAGCTTGGATACAGGGCATCAGCCCCAGCATTTT. Translated: CASSLDTGHQPQHF.

This clonotype has just a few counts. This chain joins TRBV28 and TRBJ1-3; D is uncertain. V was shortened by 8 bases and J by 0 bases, with 8 bases between the two germline ends. Germline CDR1 and CDR2: MDHEN and SYDVKM. This CDR3 is built from 13 residues. In DNA form, the CDR3 reads TGTGCCAGCGCCCTAAGCTCTGGAAACACCATATATTTT. Its translation: CASALSSGNTIYF.

This clonotype was seen more than once but under ten times. The genes are TRBV20-1 and TRBJ2-2, with 14 bases matching TRBD2. The junction had 11 bases not matched to a gene; V was cut back by 3 bases and J by 2 bases. The CDR3 is 19 amino acids. Germline V gives CDR1 DFQATT, CDR2 SNEGSKA (reference sequence). The CDR3 DNA reads TGCAGTGCTAGCGCGGCGTCCGGGACTAGCGGGAGAAACACCGGGGAGCTGTTTTTT. Translated: CSASAASGTSGRNTGELFF.

This clonotype came up a few times. This chain uses TRBV7-8 with TRBJ1-3, with unresolved D. The CDR3 extends over 16 amino acids. Germline values: CDR1 SGHVS, CDR2 FQNEAQ. With 4 bases removed from V and 0 bases from J, the gap between germline ends came to 13 bases. Here the CDR3 reads CASSSDSIHSGNTIYF. CDR3 coding DNA: TGTGCCAGCAGCTCGGACTCGATCCACTCTGGAAACACCATATATTTT.

This sequence joins TRBV12-3 or TRBV12-4 and TRBJ2-3, with 7 bases identical to TRBD2. V lost 5 bases, J lost 4 bases, and 12 bases stayed unmatched. The CDR3 covers 16 residues. The CDR3 DNA reads TGTGCCAGCAGTACCTTAGGCGGGAGAAAATCAGATACGCAGTATTTT. Its protein is CASSTLGGRKSDTQYF.

The rearrangement uses TRBV19 and TRBJ2-4, with 7 bases that match TRBD1. CDR3 length: 19 residues. Per germline, CDR1 LNHDA and CDR2 SQIVND (reference sequence). The ends lost 6 bases at V and 0 bases at J; junction bases unmatched: 17. CDR3 in DNA: TGTGCCAGTAGCATCGGACAGGACTTTTTTGGTCTAGCCAAAAACATTCAGTACTTC. Its protein product is CASSIGQDFFGLAKNIQYF.

The chain joins TRBV5-1 to TRBJ2-5; the D gene is possibly TRBD1 (5 bases). Germline CDR1 SGHRS, CDR2 YFSETQ. The CDR3 runs to 14 residues. Trimming left V 1 base short and J 8 bases short, with 15 bases between. CDR3 sequence reads: CASSLQGILGTQYF. CDR3 bases: TGCGCCAGCAGCTTGCAGGGCATCCTGGGCACCCAGTACTTC.

The rearrangement uses TRBV3-1 and TRBJ1-2; a weak D match, TRBD1 (5 bases). The CDR3 totals 15 residues. With 1 base removed from V and 3 bases from J, the gap between germline ends came to 12 bases. Germline V CDR1 and CDR2: LGHDT, YNNKEL (reference sequence). The chain's CDR3 is CASSQAGGQDYGYTF. DNA of the CDR3: TGTGCCAGCAGCCAAGCGGGGGGTCAGGACTATGGCTACACCTTC.

This clonotype appeared many times. The chain is built from TRBV5-1 and TRBJ2-3, with 7 bases matching TRBD2. Trimming removed 5 bases from V and 2 bases from J; junction bases left unmatched: 5. The CDR3 consists of 14 residues. The germline V gene has CDR1 SGHRS and CDR2 YFSETQ. CDR3 protein: CASSRRETTDTQYF. CDR3 coding DNA: TGCGCCAGCAGTCGGCGGGAGACCACAGATACGCAGTATTTT. Full variable domain (outside the CDR3, taken from reference TRBV5-1 and TRBJ2-3): KAGVTQTPRYLIKTRGQQVTLSCSPISGHRSVSWYQQTPGQGLQFLFEYFSETQRNKGNFPGRFSGRQFSNSRSEMNVSTLELGDSALYLCASSRRETTDTQYFGPGTRLTVL.

This clonotype has only a few counts. The V call is TRBV12-3 or TRBV12-4, the J call TRBJ2-5; D gene uncertain. The ends were cut back, 4 bases at V and 5 bases at J, with 14 bases in the middle. The CDR3 is made up of 14 amino acids. CDR3 coding DNA: TGTGCCAGCAGTTCCCCCGATGGGGTGGAGACCCAGTACTTC. Protein sequence: CASSSPDGVETQYF.

V is TRBV18 and J is TRBJ1-2, with D unclear. CDR1 KGHSH and CDR2 LQKENI come from the germline V gene. The CDR3 covers 16 residues. V lost 0 bases, J lost 1 base, and 12 bases lay in between. The CDR3 region is CASSPPRGWDNYGYTF. CDR3 sequence (DNA): TGTGCCAGCTCACCACCGAGAGGGTGGGATAACTATGGCTACACCTTC.

The rearrangement links TRBV7-8 to TRBJ2-1, with D perhaps TRBD1 (6 bases). The germline CDR1 and CDR2 sequences are SGHVS and FQNEAQ. The CDR3 totals 15 residues. V was pared by 2 bases and J by 3 bases, with 11 bases between. The CDR3 protein is CASSLRQDRYNEQFF. The CDR3 DNA sequence: TGTGCCAGCAGCTTACGACAGGATCGCTACAATGAGCAGTTCTTC.

The chain links TRBV30 to TRBJ2-7, with 7 bases that match TRBD1. This CDR3 comprises 14 residues. Germline V lookup: CDR1 GTSNPN, CDR2 SVGIG (reference sequence). V gave up 2 bases and J gave up 2 bases; unmatched junction bases: 6. Here the CDR3 DNA reads TGTGCCTGGAGTATGGGACAGCTAACCTACGAGCAGTACTTC. Amino acid sequence: CAWSMGQLTYEQYF.